This T cell receptor (beta chain) comes out of a study of blood T cell repertoires in COVID-19. Original data processing: How many nucleated cells were present was estimated from reference gene primer amplification. TCRdb keeps only in-frame clones here, not all; method: immunoSEQ multiplex PCR. The DNA gave D and trimming, while V, J and clone size come from that table. The table has about 90,000 clones, about 90% seen once. CDR1 is ENHRY and CDR2 is SYGVKD in the germline V gene. The V end lost 4 bases, the J end lost 0 bases, and 7 bases lay between the germline ends. CDR3 length: 13 amino acids. The source is a man in his forties or fifties with COVID-19, enrolled during active disease. Sequenced sample: peripheral blood. The J gene is TRBJ2-7, the V gene TRBV10-3, with a tentative D call TRBD1 (6 bases). The CDR3 here is CAISADSSYEQYF. The CDR3 DNA follows: TGTGCCATCAGTGCGGACAGCTCCTACGAGCAGTACTTC.